Listed below are T cell receptor beta chains from one sample, sequenced in a study of blood T cell repertoires in COVID-19. The table came from immunoSEQ multiplex PCR; TCRdb's copy has only in-frame clones and leaves some out. The sample carries about 30,000 clones, more than 85% recorded once. The sequenced material came from peripheral blood. These receptors all stem from a man aged 65 to 85 with acute or convalescent COVID-19. CDR3s include the opening cysteine and the closing phenylalanine or tryptophan. D genes are given only for firm matches. Not every row has a clone size; where given, it reads once, few, many or a size class.

abundance: few
d_gene: .
j_gene: TRBJ1-2
v_gene: TRBV30
CDR3aa: CAWSPALSVNYGYTF
CDR3nt: TGTGCCTGGAGTCCCGCCTTGAGCGTTAACTATGGCTACACCTTC

abundance: once
d_gene: .
j_gene: TRBJ2-7
v_gene: TRBV5-1
CDR3aa: CASSGDSAGQYF
CDR3nt: TGCGCCAGCAGCGGGGACTCGGCCGGGCAGTACTTC

abundance: .
d_gene: TRBD1
j_gene: TRBJ2-7
v_gene: TRBV25-1
CDR3aa: CATNRGHLREQYF
CDR3nt: TGTGCCACGAACAGGGGGCATCTTCGCGAGCAGTACTTC

abundance: .
d_gene: .
j_gene: TRBJ1-4
v_gene: TRBV7-9
CDR3aa: CASRKQGTNEKLFF
CDR3nt: TGTGCCAGCAGGAAACAGGGAACTAATGAAAAACTGTTTTTT

abundance: .
d_gene: .
j_gene: TRBJ2-3
v_gene: TRBV11-2
CDR3aa: CASSLVRPGTQYF
CDR3nt: TGTGCCAGCAGCTTAGTAAGACCGGGGACGCAGTATTTT

abundance: .
d_gene: .
j_gene: TRBJ2-1
v_gene: TRBV5-1
CDR3aa: CASGGTDLNEQFF
CDR3nt: TGCGCCAGCGGCGGGACTGACCTCAATGAGCAGTTCTTC

abundance: .
d_gene: TRBD2
j_gene: TRBJ2-3
v_gene: TRBV4-1
CDR3aa: CASSQDSGGRGDTQYF
CDR3nt: TGCGCCAGCAGCCAAGATTCCGGCGGGAGGGGAGATACGCAGTATTTT

abundance: .
d_gene: .
j_gene: TRBJ2-3
v_gene: TRBV5-1
CDR3aa: CASSRGPGPSKEDTQYF
CDR3nt: TGCGCCAGCAGCCGAGGGCCCGGGCCCTCCAAGGAAGATACGCAGTATTTT

abundance: few
d_gene: .
j_gene: TRBJ2-5
v_gene: TRBV7-3
CDR3aa: CASSLSGIPQETQYF
CDR3nt: TGTGCCAGCAGCTTAAGCGGAATACCCCAAGAGACCCAGTACTTC

abundance: .
d_gene: .
j_gene: TRBJ2-1
v_gene: TRBV12-3/TRBV12-4
CDR3aa: CATGGAEQFF
CDR3nt: TGTGCCACCGGGGGAGCTGAGCAGTTCTTC

abundance: .
d_gene: .
j_gene: TRBJ1-1
v_gene: TRBV5-1
CDR3aa: CASNKGEATNTEAFF
CDR3nt: TGCGCCAGTAACAAAGGGGAGGCTACGAACACTGAAGCTTTCTTT

abundance: .
d_gene: .
j_gene: TRBJ2-1
v_gene: TRBV19
CDR3aa: CASSPGGGGNEQFF
CDR3nt: TGTGCCAGTAGTCCTGGCGGGGGCGGGAATGAGCAGTTCTTC

abundance: .
d_gene: .
j_gene: TRBJ1-1
v_gene: TRBV12-3/TRBV12-4
CDR3aa: CASSLTTRKAFF
CDR3nt: TGTGCCAGCAGTCTGACTACCCGAAAAGCTTTCTTT

abundance: .
d_gene: TRBD2
j_gene: TRBJ2-1
v_gene: TRBV13
CDR3aa: CASSLTAGGYNEQFF
CDR3nt: TGTGCCAGCAGCTTAACAGCGGGAGGGTACAATGAGCAGTTCTTC

abundance: .
d_gene: .
j_gene: TRBJ2-7
v_gene: TRBV28
CDR3aa: CASRTRKGKRTDSYEQYF
CDR3nt: TGTGCCAGCAGGACGAGGAAGGGGAAAAGGACAGACTCCTACGAGCAGTACTTC

abundance: .
d_gene: TRBD1
j_gene: TRBJ2-2
v_gene: TRBV30
CDR3aa: CAWKGARTGELFF
CDR3nt: TGTGCCTGGAAGGGGGCGCGCACCGGGGAGCTGTTTTTT